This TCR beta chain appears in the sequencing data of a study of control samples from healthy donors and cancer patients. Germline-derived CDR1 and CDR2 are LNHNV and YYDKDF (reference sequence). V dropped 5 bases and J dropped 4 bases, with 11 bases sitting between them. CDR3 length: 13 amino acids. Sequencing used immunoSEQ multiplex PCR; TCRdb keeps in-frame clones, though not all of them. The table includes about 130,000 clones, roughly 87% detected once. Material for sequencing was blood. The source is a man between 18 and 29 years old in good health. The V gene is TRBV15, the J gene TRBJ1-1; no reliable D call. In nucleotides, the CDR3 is TGTGCCACCAGCTCGCTCGTTCCCACTGAAGCTTTCTTT. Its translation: CATSSLVPTEAFF.